The sample holds a few counts of the clone carrying this T cell receptor beta chain. Its cognate antigen is unknown. The data were obtained in a study of early T cells in non-severe SARS-CoV-2 infection. Study-level background: Sequencing input comprised bulk RNA from unsorted whole blood; chain pairing was not available. Broader study findings: Anti-spike CD8 responses were favored in VDJdb matching, and private and CD4 specificities were missed.

J was trimmed by 6 bases and V by 2 bases; bases with no gene match: 2. The CDR3 has 15 amino acids. CDR1 is SGHVS and CDR2 is FNYEAQ in the germline V gene. Individual cDNA molecules were tagged with unique molecular identifiers, the study reported. TCRdb called the 5' RACE reads again in MiXCR, with one record for every CDR3 protein. Seen here are 45,000 to 65,000 distinct CDR3 sequences, around 12% observed once, and the top ten hold approximately 2.5%. Sequencing was performed on whole blood, taken at baseline. This chain links TRBV7-6 with TRBJ1-6, with 9 positions matching TRBD1. The TCR sequence derives from an adult who was a healthcare worker with PCR-confirmed SARS-CoV-2 infection or an uninfected control (not recorded which). CDR3 protein: CASSLKGQGNSPLHF. CDR3 nucleotides: TGTGCCAGCAGCTTAAAGGGACAGGGTAATTCACCCCTCCACTTT. Variable domain in full (rest from reference TRBV7-6 and TRBJ1-6): GAGVSQSPRYKVTKRGQDVALRCDPISGHVSLYWYRQALGQGPEFLTYFNYEAQQDKSGLPNDRFSAERPEGSISTLTIQRTEQRDSAMYRCASSLKGQGNSPLHFGNGTRLTVT.